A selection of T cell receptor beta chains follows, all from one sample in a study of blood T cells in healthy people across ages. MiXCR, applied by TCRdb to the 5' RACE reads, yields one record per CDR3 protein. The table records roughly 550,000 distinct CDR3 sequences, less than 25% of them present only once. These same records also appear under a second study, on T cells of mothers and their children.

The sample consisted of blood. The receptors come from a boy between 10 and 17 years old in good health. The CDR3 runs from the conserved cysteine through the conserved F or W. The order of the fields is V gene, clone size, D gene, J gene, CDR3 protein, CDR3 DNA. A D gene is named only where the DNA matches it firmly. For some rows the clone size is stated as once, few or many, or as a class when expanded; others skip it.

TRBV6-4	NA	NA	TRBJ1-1	CASSEELRTEAFF	TGTGCCAGCAGTGAAGAGTTGCGCACTGAAGCTTTCTTT
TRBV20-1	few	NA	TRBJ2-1	CSAAYNEQFF	TGCAGTGCGGCTTACAATGAGCAGTTCTTC
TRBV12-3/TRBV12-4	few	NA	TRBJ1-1	CASTEVATEAFF	TGTGCCAGCACCGAGGTTGCCACTGAAGCTTTCTTT
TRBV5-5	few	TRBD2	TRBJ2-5	CASSLGLAGALQETQYF	TGTGCCAGCAGCTTGGGACTAGCGGGGGCCCTCCAAGAGACCCAGTACTTC
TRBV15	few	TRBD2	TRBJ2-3	CATSRTSGIEPDTQYF	TGTGCCACCAGCAGGACTAGCGGGATTGAACCAGATACGCAGTATTTT
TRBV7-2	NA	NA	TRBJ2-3	CASSLAGLDTDTQYF	TGTGCCAGCAGCTTAGCAGGGCTCGACACAGATACGCAGTATTTT
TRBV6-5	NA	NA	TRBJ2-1	CASSYSGLTYNEQFF	TGTGCCAGCAGTTACTCCGGGTTGACCTACAATGAGCAGTTCTTC
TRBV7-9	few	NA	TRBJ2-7	CASSQRVGQGNEQYF	TGTGCCAGCAGCCAGAGGGTAGGGCAGGGCAACGAGCAGTACTTC
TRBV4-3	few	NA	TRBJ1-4	CASSQESTANEKLFF	TGCGCCAGCAGCCAAGAGTCCACAGCTAATGAAAAACTGTTTTTT
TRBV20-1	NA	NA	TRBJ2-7	CSARVEAGTRYEQYF	TGCAGTGCTAGGGTGGAAGCGGGGACACGCTACGAGCAGTACTTC
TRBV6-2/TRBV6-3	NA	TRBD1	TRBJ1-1	CASSYTRGGLNTEAFF	TGTGCCAGCAGTTACACCAGGGGGGGCCTGAACACTGAAGCTTTCTTT
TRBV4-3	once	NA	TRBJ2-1	CASSQDRPNEQFF	TGCGCCAGCAGCCAAGATCGGCCCAATGAGCAGTTCTTC
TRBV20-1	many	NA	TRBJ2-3	CSARKGKSTDTQYF	TGCAGTGCTAGAAAGGGTAAAAGCACAGATACGCAGTATTTT
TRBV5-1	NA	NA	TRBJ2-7	CASSLEGGSHEQYF	TGCGCCAGCAGCTTGGAAGGGGGGTCCCACGAGCAGTACTTC
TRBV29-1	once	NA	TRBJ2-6	CSVEHGSSGANVLTF	TGCAGCGTTGAACACGGGAGCTCTGGGGCCAACGTCCTGACTTTC
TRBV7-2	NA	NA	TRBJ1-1	CASSLSAQNTEAFF	TGTGCCAGCAGTCTATCTGCCCAGAACACTGAAGCTTTCTTT
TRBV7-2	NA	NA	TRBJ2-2	CASIQTNYGTGELFF	TGTGCCAGCATTCAGACTAACTACGGCACCGGGGAGCTGTTTTTT
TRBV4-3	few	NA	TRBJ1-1	CASSPKRLYRNTEAFF	TGCGCCAGCAGCCCAAAGAGGCTTTATCGGAACACTGAAGCTTTCTTT
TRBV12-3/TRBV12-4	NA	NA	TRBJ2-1	CASSIINEQFF	TGTGCCAGCAGTATTATCAATGAGCAGTTCTTC
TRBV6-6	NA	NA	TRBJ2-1	CASSITDYNEQFF	TGTGCCAGCAGTATCACGGACTACAATGAGCAGTTCTTC
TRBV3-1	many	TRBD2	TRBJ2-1	CASTLSEPGTSGLSSYNEQFF	TGTGCCAGCACCCTAAGTGAACCAGGGACTAGCGGGTTAAGCTCCTACAATGAGCAGTTCTTC
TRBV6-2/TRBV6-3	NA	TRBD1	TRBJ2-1	CASSSTGRSYNEQFF	TGTGCCAGCAGTTCGACAGGGCGCTCCTACAATGAGCAGTTCTTC
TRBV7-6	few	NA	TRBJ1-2	CASSPPNSMHGYTF	TGTGCCAGCAGCCCCCCGAATTCTATGCATGGCTACACCTTC
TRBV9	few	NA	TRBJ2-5	CASSVEPGESETQYF	TGTGCCAGCAGCGTAGAGCCGGGGGAGTCAGAGACCCAGTACTTC
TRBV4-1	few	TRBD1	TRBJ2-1	CASSQEGTGHRNEQFF	TGCGCCAGCAGCCAAGAGGGGACAGGGCATCGTAATGAGCAGTTCTTC
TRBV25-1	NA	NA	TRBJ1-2	CATRDNDHRDHYTF	TGTGCCACCAGAGATAACGACCACAGGGATCACTACACCTTC
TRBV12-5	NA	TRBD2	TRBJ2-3	CASGFGAGGGEDTQYF	TGTGCTAGTGGTTTTGGAGCGGGAGGTGGTGAAGATACGCAGTATTTT
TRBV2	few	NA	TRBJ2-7	CAIFLGRGEQYF	TGTGCCATCTTTCTTGGCAGGGGCGAGCAGTACTTC
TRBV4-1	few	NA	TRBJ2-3	CASSQDIGLSTDTQYF	TGCGCCAGCAGCCAAGATATCGGCCTCAGCACAGATACGCAGTATTTT
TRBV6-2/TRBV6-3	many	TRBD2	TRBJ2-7	CASSLSGGDEQYF	TGTGCCAGCAGCCTCAGCGGGGGGGACGAGCAGTACTTC
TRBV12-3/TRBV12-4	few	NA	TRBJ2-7	CASRVSSRYEQYF	TGTGCCAGCAGGGTGTCCAGCCGCTACGAGCAGTACTTC